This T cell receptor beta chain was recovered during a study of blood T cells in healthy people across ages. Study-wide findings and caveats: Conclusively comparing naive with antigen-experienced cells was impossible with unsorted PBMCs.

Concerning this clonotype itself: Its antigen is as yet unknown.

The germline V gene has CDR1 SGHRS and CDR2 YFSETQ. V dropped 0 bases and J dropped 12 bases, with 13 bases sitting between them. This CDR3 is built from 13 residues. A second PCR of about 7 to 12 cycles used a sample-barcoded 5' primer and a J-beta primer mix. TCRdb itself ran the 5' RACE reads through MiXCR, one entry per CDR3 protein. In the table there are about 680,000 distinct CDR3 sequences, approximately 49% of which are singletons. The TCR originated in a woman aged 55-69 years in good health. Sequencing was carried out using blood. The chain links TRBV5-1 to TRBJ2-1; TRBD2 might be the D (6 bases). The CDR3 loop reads CASSLAVGRWQFF. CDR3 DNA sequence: TGCGCCAGCAGCTTGGCCGTGGGGAGGTGGCAGTTCTTC.